The 27 T cell receptor beta chains given below trace back to one sample, sequenced in a study of blood T cell repertoires in COVID-19. Data came from immunoSEQ multiplex PCR; TCRdb stores just in-frame clones and leaves some out. The data show more than 90,000 clones, roughly 82% seen once. Sequenced sample: peripheral blood. Source of these receptors: an elderly man with acute or convalescent COVID-19.

The rearrangement uses TRBV5-6 and TRBJ2-6, with a weak D call TRBD1 (6 bases). Trimming left V 4 bases short and J 9 bases short, with 11 bases between. The CDR3 length is 13 residues. Germline lookup yields CDR1 SGHDT and CDR2 YYEEEE. The CDR3 DNA is TGTGCCAGCAGCCTCGACAGGAGCAACGTCCTGACTTTC. Translation gives CASSLDRSNVLTF.

This clone was picked up one time. This sequence joins TRBV28 and TRBJ1-2, with D unclear. CDR1 and CDR2 from the germline V gene are MDHEN and SYDVKM. V gave up 3 bases and J gave up 7 bases, with 15 bases separating them. The CDR3 length is 14 residues. The CDR3 sequence is CASSFQQQVPGYTF. CDR3 sequence (DNA): TGTGCCAGCAGTTTTCAACAGCAAGTGCCTGGCTACACCTTC.

This sequence joins TRBV6-5 and TRBJ2-1; possible D gene TRBD2, 7 bases. This CDR3 region has 14 residues. Between the trimmed V and J ends, which lost 8 bases and 10 bases, there was a span of 21 bases. Germline CDR1 reads MNHEY; CDR2 reads SVGAGI. CDR3 DNA sequence: TGTGCCAGCCATGGGGGGGGCGCCCGGGACGAGCAGTTCTTC. This codes for CASHGGGARDEQFF.

Concerning this clone itself: The same CDR3 can be traced to other DNA sequences in this sample. The rearrangement uses TRBV15 and TRBJ2-7; D ambiguous. Trimming took off 0 bases at V and 3 bases at J, with 3 bases between the two ends. The CDR3 sequence is 12 residues long. The V gene's germline CDR1 is LNHNV and CDR2 YYDKDF (reference sequence). CDR3 sequence: CATSRDSYEQYF. CDR3 bases: TGTGCCACCAGCAGAGACAGCTACGAGCAGTACTTC.

The V gene is TRBV19, the J gene TRBJ1-6; 7 bases match TRBD1. The germline gives CDR1 LNHDA, CDR2 SQIVND (reference sequence). CDR3 length: 18 residues. Germline trimming cut 3 bases from V and 0 bases from J; bases unmatched to any gene: 8. CDR3 loop: CASSMDGTAGSYNSPLHF. Here the CDR3 DNA reads TGTGCCAGTAGTATGGACGGGACAGCTGGCTCCTATAATTCACCCCTCCACTTT.

This rearrangement joins TRBV11-2 to TRBJ2-1, with 10 bases aligning to TRBD2. Germline V gene lookup returns CDR1 SGHAT and CDR2 FQNNGV. The CDR3 loop spans 15 amino acids. V lost 5 bases, J lost 9 bases, and 10 bases stayed unmatched. The chain's CDR3 is CASSVGAGGAGEQFF. The CDR3 DNA reads as TGTGCCAGCAGCGTAGGAGCGGGGGGGGCGGGTGAGCAGTTCTTC.

The chain recombines TRBV11-3 with TRBJ2-2; the match to TRBD2 covers 8 bases. The V gene end was trimmed by 5 bases and the J gene end by 5 bases; junction bases not matched to a gene: 7. The CDR3 runs to 15 residues. Per germline, CDR1 SGHNT and CDR2 YENEEA. The CDR3 loop is CASSLAGPTTGELFF. The CDR3 DNA is TGTGCCAGCAGCCTAGCGGGTCCAACAACCGGGGAGCTGTTTTTT.

This chain links TRBV29-1 with TRBJ1-2; D possibly corresponds to TRBD1 (5 bases). Germline V lookup: CDR1 SQVTM, CDR2 ANQGSEA. Between the trimmed V and J ends, which lost 5 bases and 8 bases, there was a span of 27 bases. The CDR3 has 16 amino acids. CDR3 region: CSVSNIPGGNYGGYTF. In DNA, the CDR3 is TGCAGCGTTTCAAACATACCGGGGGGTAACTATGGAGGCTACACCTTC.

The rearrangement joins TRBV28 to TRBJ1-6, with D perhaps matching TRBD1 (5 bases). Germline V gives CDR1 MDHEN, CDR2 SYDVKM. V lost 2 bases and J lost 7, with 12 bases in between. There are 15 residues in the CDR3. Here the CDR3 reads CASSLLDRVNSPLHF. CDR3 nucleotides: TGTGCCAGCAGTTTACTTGACAGAGTAAATTCACCCCTCCACTTT.

This clone was seen just once. The V gene is TRBV28, the J gene TRBJ1-3; 10 nucleotides line up with TRBD1. Germline V gene lookup returns CDR1 MDHEN and CDR2 SYDVKM. The CDR3 is 13 residues long. Trimming took 7 bases from V and 7 from J; bases not matched to a gene: 4. The CDR3 here is CASIDRGRNTIYF. CDR3 sequence (DNA): TGTGCCAGCATTGACAGGGGGCGGAACACCATATATTTT.

The V call is TRBV30, the J call TRBJ1-3, with TRBD1 as a possible D gene (6 bases). V was trimmed by 0 bases and J by 0 bases, leaving 12 bases between them. The germline V gene has CDR1 GTSNPN and CDR2 SVGIG (reference sequence). This CDR3 has 16 amino acids. The CDR3, as DNA: TGTGCCTGGAGTGTAGTTGGGGGCGTCTCTGGAAACACCATATATTTT. This sequence encodes CAWSVVGGVSGNTIYF. Looking up the rest from reference TRBV30 and TRBJ1-3 gives the full variable domain: SQTIHQWPATLVQPVGSPLSLECTVEGTSNPNLYWYRQAAGRGLQLLFYSVGIGQISSEVPQNLSASRPQDRQFILSSKKLLLSDSGFYLCAWSVVGGVSGNTIYFGEGSWLTVV.

The chain has TRBV30 and TRBJ2-3; 12 nucleotides align to TRBD2. CDR1 and CDR2 from the germline V gene are GTSNPN and SVGIG (reference sequence). The CDR3 covers 15 residues. J lost 9 bases, V lost 5 bases, and 12 bases had no gene match. The CDR3 spells CAWGGLAGSRGTQYF. The CDR3, as DNA: TGTGCCTGGGGAGGACTAGCGGGGTCCCGAGGGACGCAGTATTTT.

This clone was picked up one time. The chain is built from TRBV14 and TRBJ1-2, with TRBD1 as a possible D gene (5 bases). Looked up from germline, CDR1 is SGHDN and CDR2 is FVKESK. V dropped 4 bases and J dropped 8 bases, with 14 bases sitting between them. The CDR3 consists of 13 residues. The CDR3 DNA reads as TGTGCCAGCAGCCCACAGGATGGGTACGGCTACACCTTC. It is translated as CASSPQDGYGYTF.

The chain recombines TRBV3-1 (or the pseudogene TRBV3-2) with TRBJ2-5; 9 nucleotides line up with TRBD2. The germline gives CDR1 LGHDT, CDR2 YNNKEL (reference sequence). The ends lost 0 bases at V and 3 bases at J; junction bases unmatched: 2. The CDR3 covers 15 residues. The chain's CDR3 is CASSQDVAGEETQYF. DNA for the CDR3: TGTGCCAGCAGCCAAGATGTAGCGGGAGAAGAGACCCAGTACTTC.

The chain couples TRBV11-3 to TRBJ1-6; D remains unclear. CDR3 length equals 13 residues. Trimming pared 4 bases from V and 9 bases from J, leaving 10 bases between. Looked up from germline, CDR1 is SGHNT and CDR2 is YENEEA. CDR3 loop: CASSSGGVSPLHF. As DNA, the CDR3 is TGTGCCAGCAGCTCGGGCGGGGTTTCACCCCTCCACTTT.

V is TRBV12-3 or TRBV12-4 and J is TRBJ1-1; D remains unclear. The CDR3 extends over 13 amino acids. The ends were cut back, 7 bases at V and 1 base at J, with 10 bases in the middle. CDR3 bases: TGTGCCAGCACCGGAGAGGAGAACACTGAAGCTTTCTTT. It translates to CASTGEENTEAFF.

This chain connects TRBV7-2 to TRBJ1-6; D might be TRBD1 (6 bases). The ends were cut back, 5 bases at V and 7 bases at J, with 18 bases in the middle. CDR1 SGHTA and CDR2 FQGNSA come from the germline V gene. The CDR3 sequence is 16 residues long. CDR3 protein: CASSPRGGWGNSPLHF. CDR3 nucleotides: TGTGCCAGCAGCCCTAGGGGGGGGTGGGGCAATTCACCCCTCCACTTT.

J is TRBJ1-2 and V is TRBV6-5; 7 positions match TRBD1. Germline CDR1 MNHEY, CDR2 SVGAGI. This CDR3 contains 15 residues. V shed 4 bases, J shed 1 base, and the junction held 6 bases outside the gene matches. CDR3 in DNA: TGTGCCAGCAGTTCGGGACAGCTTTATAACTATGGCTACACCTTC. Encoded protein: CASSSGQLYNYGYTF.

The V and J genes are TRBV19 and TRBJ2-2; possible D gene TRBD1, 7 bases. Trimming left V 7 bases short and J 4 bases short, with 13 bases between. This CDR3 is built from 14 residues. Germline values: CDR1 LNHDA, CDR2 SQIVND (reference sequence). The CDR3 spells CASIRQGGTGELFF. The CDR3 region has the DNA TGTGCCAGTATCCGACAGGGAGGCACCGGGGAGCTGTTTTTT.

In DNA form, the CDR3 reads TGTGCCAGTAGTGTACAGGGAGGGTTCCCAGAAAAACTGTTTTTT. Translation: CASSVQGGFPEKLFF. V gene TRBV19 combines with J gene TRBJ1-4; D may be TRBD1 (6 bases). The germline gives CDR1 LNHDA, CDR2 SQIVND (reference sequence). Trimming stripped 5 bases from V and 8 bases from J, with 18 bases between. The CDR3 is 15 residues long.

Here the CDR3 DNA reads TGCGCCAGCAGCACGACAGGGGGCGTAAGGACCGGGGAGCTGTTTTTT. Translating it yields CASSTTGGVRTGELFF. The chain has TRBV5-1 and TRBJ2-2, with 10 bases aligning to TRBD1. Germline V gene sequence: CDR1 SGHRS, CDR2 YFSETQ. The CDR3 is 16 residues long. The ends lost 4 bases at V and 5 bases at J; junction bases unmatched: 8.

The chain combines TRBV7-2 with TRBJ1-6; 8 bases map to TRBD1. CDR1 and CDR2 (germline): SGHTA, FQGNSA. Trimming at V came to 8 bases and at J to 1 base, leaving 4 bases not matched to a gene. CDR3 length equals 15 residues. DNA for the CDR3: TGTGCCAGCCGAGGACAGGGTTCCTATAATTCACCCCTCCACTTT. It encodes CASRGQGSYNSPLHF.

The rearrangement joins TRBV30 to TRBJ1-6; the match to TRBD1 covers 8 bases. The CDR3 loop spans 17 amino acids. After removal of 2 bases from V and 0 bases from J, the junction contained 6 bases not matched to a gene. Looked up from germline, CDR1 is GTSNPN and CDR2 is SVGIG (reference sequence). CDR3 protein: CAWSIDRGTSYNSPLHF. The CDR3, as DNA: TGTGCCTGGAGTATCGACAGGGGCACCTCCTATAATTCACCCCTCCACTTT.

The rearrangement uses TRBV5-4 and TRBJ2-4; 7 bases fit TRBD1. Per germline, CDR1 SGHNT and CDR2 YYREEE (reference sequence). Trimming cost V 4 bases and J 0 bases; bases outside gene matches: 1. The CDR3 covers 14 residues. CDR3 sequence: CASSGTVAKNIQYF. The CDR3 DNA sequence: TGTGCCAGCAGCGGGACAGTAGCCAAAAACATTCAGTACTTC.

The V and J genes are TRBV10-3 and TRBJ1-6; D is unclear. CDR1 and CDR2 (germline): ENHRY, SYGVKD. Trimming cost V 0 bases and J 6 bases, with 9 bases left between them. The CDR3 spans 15 residues. The CDR3 nucleotides read TGTGCCATCAGTGAGTCAGTCGGGAGTAATTCACCCCTCCACTTT. It is translated as CAISESVGSNSPLHF.

V usage is TRBV5-4 and J usage is TRBJ1-4; 7 bases line up with TRBD1. Germline V lookup: CDR1 SGHNT, CDR2 YYREEE (reference sequence). V dropped 2 bases and J dropped 8; count of bases not matched to a gene: 3. The CDR3 runs to 13 residues. The CDR3 loop is CASSFDREEKLFF. The CDR3 region has the DNA TGTGCCAGCAGCTTTGACAGGGAAGAAAAACTGTTTTTT.

This rearrangement joins TRBV7-2 to TRBJ1-5; D perhaps matches TRBD1 (6 bases). Looked up from germline, CDR1 is SGHTA and CDR2 is FQGNSA. V dropped 4 bases and J dropped 5 bases, with 12 bases sitting between them. CDR3 length equals 14 residues. The CDR3 region has the DNA TGTGCCAGCAGCTCACCGGGGGGCCATCAGCCCCAGCATTTT. Its protein product is CASSSPGGHQPQHF.